The clone carrying this TCR beta chain has just a few counts. The antigen remains unidentified. Other nucleotide sequences from this sample produce the same CDR3. The table came from immunoSEQ multiplex PCR; TCRdb's copy has only in-frame clones and leaves some out. The repertoire holds more than 9,500 clones, with around 80% as singletons. This record comes from a study of OX40 agonist ivuxolimab in advanced cancers. Whole-study context: A mean age of about 56 years, range roughly 23 to 79, was recorded, and roughly 80% were male. Past anti-PD-1, anti-PD-L1 or anti-CTLA-4 therapy was accepted, and roughly 40% had received some. Regarding the study as a whole: CD4+ and CD8+ blood T cells expanded clonally by week 6 at 0.1 to 3.0 mg/kg.

Sequencing used CD4+ or CD8+ T cells sorted from blood, obtained in a trial of the OX40 agonist ivuxolimab. The clonotype comes from an adult with an advanced solid tumor such as melanoma, head and neck, liver or kidney cancer.

The CDR3 region is CASSIGGAGTEAFF. Here the CDR3 DNA reads TGTGCCAGTAGTATAGGGGGCGCGGGTACTGAAGCTTTCTTT. The chain links TRBV19 to TRBJ1-1; weak D call: TRBD1 (5 bases). V lost 1 base to trimming and J lost 5 bases, with 11 bases between them. Germline V gene data show CDR1 as LNHDA and CDR2 as SQIVND (reference sequence). CDR3 length equals 14 residues.